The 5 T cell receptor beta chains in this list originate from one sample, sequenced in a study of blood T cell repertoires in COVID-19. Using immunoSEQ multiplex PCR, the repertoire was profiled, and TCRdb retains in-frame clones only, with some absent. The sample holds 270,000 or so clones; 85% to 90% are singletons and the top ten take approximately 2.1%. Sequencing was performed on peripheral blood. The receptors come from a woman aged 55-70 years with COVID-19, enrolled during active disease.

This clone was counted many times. CDR3 sequence: CATSRGQGETDTQYF. Here the CDR3 DNA reads TGTGCCACCAGCAGAGGACAGGGAGAGACAGATACGCAGTATTTT. V and J are TRBV15 and TRBJ2-3, with 7 bases matching TRBD1. Germline V gives CDR1 LNHNV, CDR2 YYDKDF (reference sequence). V was clipped by 1 base and J by 3 bases; unmatched bases: 4. This CDR3 is 15 amino acids long. The complete variable domain, with remaining parts taken from reference TRBV15 and TRBJ2-3, reads DAMVIQNPRYQVTQFGKPVTLSCSQTLNHNVMYWYQQKSSQAPKLLFHYYDKDFNNEADTPDNFQSRRPNTSFCFLDIRSPGLGDTAMYLCATSRGQGETDTQYFGPGTRLTVL.

The CDR3 is CASSLVGTDGYTF. CDR3 bases: TGTGCCAGCAGCTTGGTTGGGACAGATGGCTACACCTTC. The chain joins TRBV5-4 to TRBJ1-2; 7 bases match TRBD1. CDR1 is SGHNT, CDR2 YYREEE, per germline (reference sequence). The CDR3 has 13 residues. V lost 0 bases to trimming and J lost 6 bases; unmatched junction nucleotides: 2.

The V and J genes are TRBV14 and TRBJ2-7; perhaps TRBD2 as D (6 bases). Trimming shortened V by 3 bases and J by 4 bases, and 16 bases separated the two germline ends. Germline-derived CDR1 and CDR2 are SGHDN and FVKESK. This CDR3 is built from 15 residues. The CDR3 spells CASSQAGKDQYEQYF. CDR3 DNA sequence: TGTGCCAGCAGCCAGGCGGGAAAGGATCAATACGAGCAGTACTTC.

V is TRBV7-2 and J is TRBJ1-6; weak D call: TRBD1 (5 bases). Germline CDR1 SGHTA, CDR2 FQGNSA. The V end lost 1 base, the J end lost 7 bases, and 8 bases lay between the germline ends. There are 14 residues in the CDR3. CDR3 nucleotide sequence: TGTGCCAGCAGCTTAGTCCCAGGGAATTCACCCCTCCACTTT. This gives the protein CASSLVPGNSPLHF. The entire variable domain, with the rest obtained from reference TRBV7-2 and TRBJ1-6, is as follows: GAGVSQSPSNKVTEKGKDVELRCDPISGHTALYWYRQSLGQGLEFLIYFQGNSAPDKSGLPSDRFSAERTGGSVSTLTIQRTQQEDSAVYLCASSLVPGNSPLHFGNGTRLTVT.

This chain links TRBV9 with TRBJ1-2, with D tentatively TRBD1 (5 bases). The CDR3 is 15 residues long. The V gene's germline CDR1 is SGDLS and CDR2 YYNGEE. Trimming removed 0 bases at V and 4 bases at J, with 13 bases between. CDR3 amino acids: CASSVEGKSRYGYTF. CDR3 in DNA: TGTGCCAGCAGCGTAGAGGGGAAGAGCCGCTATGGCTACACCTTC. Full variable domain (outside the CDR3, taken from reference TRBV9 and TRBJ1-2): DSGVTQTPKHLITATGQRVTLRCSPRSGDLSVYWYQQSLDQGLQFLIQYYNGEERAKGNILERFSAQQFPDLHSELNLSSLELGDSALYFCASSVEGKSRYGYTFGSGTRLTVV.